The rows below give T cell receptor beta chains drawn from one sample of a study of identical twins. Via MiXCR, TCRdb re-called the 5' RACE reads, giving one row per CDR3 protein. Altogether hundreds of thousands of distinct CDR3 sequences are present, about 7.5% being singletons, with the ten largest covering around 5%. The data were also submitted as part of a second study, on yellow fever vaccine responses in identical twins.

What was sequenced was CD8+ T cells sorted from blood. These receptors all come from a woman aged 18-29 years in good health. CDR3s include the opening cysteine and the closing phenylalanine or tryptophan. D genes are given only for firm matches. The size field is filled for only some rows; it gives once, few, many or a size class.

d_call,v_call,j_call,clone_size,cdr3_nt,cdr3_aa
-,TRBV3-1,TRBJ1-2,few,TGTGCCAGCAGCGGCCTCCCCCGGGGCTACACCTTC,CASSGLPRGYTF
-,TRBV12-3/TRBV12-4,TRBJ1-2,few,TGTGCCAGCAGCCCTATCTGGGGGGCCCCGAACTATGGCTACACCTTC,CASSPIWGAPNYGYTF
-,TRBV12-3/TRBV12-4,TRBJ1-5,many,TGTGCCAGCAGCCCCGGGGCTGGCAATCAGCCCCAGCATTTT,CASSPGAGNQPQHF
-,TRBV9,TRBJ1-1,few,TGTGCCAGCAGCCCAAGGGAGCGGGCAGATTACACTGAAGCTTTCTTT,CASSPRERADYTEAFF
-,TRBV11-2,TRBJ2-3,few,TGTGCCAGCAGCCCCTTTTTTTTCGGGCCCACAGATACGCAGTATTTT,CASSPFFFGPTDTQYF
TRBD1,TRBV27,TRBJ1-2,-,TGTGCCAGCAGTTTAGGGTTGACAGGGGGCAACTATGGCTACACCTTC,CASSLGLTGGNYGYTF
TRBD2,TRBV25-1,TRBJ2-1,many,TGTGCCAGCAGTGACGTGGGAGCGGGAGGGGTCCATGAGCAGTTCTTC,CASSDVGAGGVHEQFF
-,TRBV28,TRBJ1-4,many,TGTGCCAGCAGTCCCTCGACAGGCGCCGGGGGACTGTTTTTT,CASSPSTGAGGLFF
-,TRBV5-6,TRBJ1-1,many,TGTGCCAGCAGCTTGCAGGCGAACACTGAAGCTTTCTTT,CASSLQANTEAFF
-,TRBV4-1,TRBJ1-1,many,TGCGCCAGCAGCCAAGATGGCAGGGTGGTGGGAACTGAAGCTTTCTTT,CASSQDGRVVGTEAFF
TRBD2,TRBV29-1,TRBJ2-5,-,TGCAGCACCCAGCGGGGCGGGGGACAAGAGACCCAGTACTTC,CSTQRGGGQETQYF
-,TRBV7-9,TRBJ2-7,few,TGTGCCAGCACAGGGGGGACTAACTCCTACGAGCAGTACTTC,CASTGGTNSYEQYF
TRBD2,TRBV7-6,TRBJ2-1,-,TGTGCCAGCAGCTACGGGGGGGGCGAATCCTACAATGAGCAGTTCTTC,CASSYGGGESYNEQFF
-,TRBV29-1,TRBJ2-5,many,TGCAGCGTTGACATAGGGCGAGGAGAGACCCAGTACTTC,CSVDIGRGETQYF
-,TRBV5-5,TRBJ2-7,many,TGTGCCAGCAGCGCCCATGTTGGTTCCTACGAGCAGTACTTC,CASSAHVGSYEQYF
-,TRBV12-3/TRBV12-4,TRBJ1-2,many,TGTGCCAGCACTCATATGGGAGGGACTAACTATGGCTACACCTTC,CASTHMGGTNYGYTF
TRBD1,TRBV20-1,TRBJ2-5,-,TGCAGTGCTAGAACCGGGACAGGGGAAGAGACCCAGTACTTC,CSARTGTGEETQYF
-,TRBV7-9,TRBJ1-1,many,TGTGCCAGCTTTAGCAGGGTTATGAACACTGAAGCTTTCTTT,CASFSRVMNTEAFF
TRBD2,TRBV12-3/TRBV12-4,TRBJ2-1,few,TGTGCCAGCAGTTTGCGGGAGGGTAGGAATGAGCAGTTCTTC,CASSLREGRNEQFF
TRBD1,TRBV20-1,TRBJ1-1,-,TGCAGTGCTAGAGGACAGGGGGCCACTGAAGCTTTCTTT,CSARGQGATEAFF
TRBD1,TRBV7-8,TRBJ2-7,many,TGTGCCAGTCAGGGGGACAGCGCCTACGAGCAGTACTTC,CASQGDSAYEQYF
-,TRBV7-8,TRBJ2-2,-,TGTGCCAGCAGCCCAACTAGGGGCGCCGGGGAGCTGTTTTTT,CASSPTRGAGELFF
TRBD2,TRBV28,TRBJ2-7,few,TGTGCCAGCAGACAGCATCTAGCGGGAGGCTACGAGCAGTACTTC,CASRQHLAGGYEQYF
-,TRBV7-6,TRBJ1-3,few,TGTGCCAGCAGCTTACAGGGTACTGGAAACACCATATATTTT,CASSLQGTGNTIYF